This T cell receptor beta chain was documented in a study of blood T cell repertoires in COVID-19. Study overall: COVID-19 samples collected from the United States, Italy and Spain covered acute and convalescent phases. The analysed material was cDNA or gDNA that came from T cells, B-cell-depleted T cells, or PBMCs.

Original methodology: Researchers report that nucleated cell counts were estimated from reference gene primer amplification. Sequenced by immunoSEQ multiplex PCR; TCRdb stores in-frame clones only, minus some. That table gives V, J and clone size, and the DNA gave D and trimming. The sample lists about 27,000 clones; approximately 85% were seen once. The TCR comes from a woman in her forties or fifties with active COVID-19. Sequences were obtained from peripheral blood.

CDR3 nucleotides: TGTGCCAGTAGTACCGCCCGGGACAGTGCGGAGACCCAGTACTTC. Translating it yields CASSTARDSAETQYF. The V gene is TRBV19, the J gene TRBJ2-5, with 7 bases that match TRBD1. CDR3 length equals 15 residues. Trimming cost V 4 bases and J 5 bases; bases outside gene matches: 10. CDR1 is LNHDA, CDR2 SQIVND, per germline (reference sequence).